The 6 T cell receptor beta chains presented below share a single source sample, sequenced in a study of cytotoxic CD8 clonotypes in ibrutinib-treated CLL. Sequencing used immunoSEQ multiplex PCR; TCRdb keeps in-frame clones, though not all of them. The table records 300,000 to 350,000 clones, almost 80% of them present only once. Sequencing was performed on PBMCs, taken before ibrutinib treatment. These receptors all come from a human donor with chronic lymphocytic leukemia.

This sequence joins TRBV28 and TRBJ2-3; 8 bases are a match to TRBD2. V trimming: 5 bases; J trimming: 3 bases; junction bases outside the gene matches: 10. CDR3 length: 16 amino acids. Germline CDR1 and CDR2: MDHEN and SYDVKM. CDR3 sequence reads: CASSPQRESLTDTQYF. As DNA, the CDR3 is TGTGCCAGCAGTCCCCAGCGGGAGTCCTTGACAGATACGCAGTATTTT.

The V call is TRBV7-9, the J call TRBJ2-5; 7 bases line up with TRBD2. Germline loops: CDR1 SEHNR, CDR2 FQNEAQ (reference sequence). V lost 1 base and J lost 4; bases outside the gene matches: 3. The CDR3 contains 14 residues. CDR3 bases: TGTGCCAGCAGCTTAGGAGGCGGGAGAGAGACCCAGTACTTC. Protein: CASSLGGGRETQYF.

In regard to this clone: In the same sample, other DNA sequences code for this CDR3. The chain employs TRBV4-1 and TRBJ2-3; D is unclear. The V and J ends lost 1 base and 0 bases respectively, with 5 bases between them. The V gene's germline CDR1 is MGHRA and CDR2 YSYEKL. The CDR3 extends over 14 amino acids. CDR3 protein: CASSQVLSTDTQYF. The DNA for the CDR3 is TGCGCCAGCAGCCAAGTTTTGAGCACAGATACGCAGTATTTT.

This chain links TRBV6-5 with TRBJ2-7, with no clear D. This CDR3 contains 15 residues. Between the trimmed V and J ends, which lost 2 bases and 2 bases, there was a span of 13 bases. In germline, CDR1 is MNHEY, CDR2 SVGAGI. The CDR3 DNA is TGTGCCAGCAGTTACGGTCAGTCTCCACCCTACGAGCAGTACTTC. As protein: CASSYGQSPPYEQYF.

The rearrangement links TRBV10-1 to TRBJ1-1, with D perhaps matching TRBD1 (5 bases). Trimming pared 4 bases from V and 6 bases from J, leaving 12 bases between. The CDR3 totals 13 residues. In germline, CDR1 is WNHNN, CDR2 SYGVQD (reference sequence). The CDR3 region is CASSGGSEAEAFF. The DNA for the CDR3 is TGCGCCAGCAGTGGGGGCTCTGAGGCTGAAGCTTTCTTT.

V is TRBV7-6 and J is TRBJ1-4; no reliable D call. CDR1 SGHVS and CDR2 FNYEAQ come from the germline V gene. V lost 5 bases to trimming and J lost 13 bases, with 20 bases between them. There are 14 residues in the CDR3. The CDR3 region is CASSPFKGPEGLFF. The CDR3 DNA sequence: TGTGCCAGCAGCCCATTTAAGGGCCCCGAGGGACTGTTTTTT.